This TCR beta chain appears in the sequencing data of a study of blood T cell repertoires in COVID-19 (TCRdb year 2020). A note on the overall study: Samples covering the acute and convalescent phases of COVID-19 were provided by collaborators in the United States, Italy and Spain. The dataset comprised deeply sampled blood TCRbeta repertoires from subjects exposed to, actively infected with, or recovered from COVID-19. The repertoires were released in a freely available public database meant as a resource for research on the immune response to SARS-CoV-2. HLA class I and class II types, where available, came from metadata supplied by the sample provider rather than from assay-based typing. The material from the prospective study consisted of cDNA or gDNA derived from T cells, B-cell-depleted T cells, or PBMCs. Sample metadata almost always included a de-identified subject ID, COVID-19 status, age in years and sex. Samples came from the ongoing ImmuneRACE study (first 160 participants) plus 1,254 subjects from 6 global collaborators.

Counted from cysteine to phenylalanine, this CDR3 has 14 amino acids. Of all the DNA, just the CDR3 is kept, 42 bases in frame from base 1. The junction shows trimming of 2 bases on V and 7 bases on J, and the gene matches do not reach 4 bases of it. CDR1 SNHLY and CDR2 FYNNEI were looked up in the germline V gene. Notes on this clone: The specificity of this receptor is unknown. Per-base qualities were not stored, and no clone one base away is much larger.

Each collaborating institution followed its own protocols to collect whole blood in K2EDTA tubes. For TCRbeta analysis, collaborators shipped samples as frozen whole blood, isolated PBMCs, or DNA extracted from either of those sample types. The paper as a whole reports these results and caveats: Clinical and demographic metadata were provided uncurated, with the amount varying by source and participant.

TCRbeta CDR3 regions were amplified from genomic DNA by means of the immunoSEQ Assay, a bias-controlled multiplex PCR. On the study's bioinformatics: Nucleated cell counts per sample were estimated from amplification of reference gene primers within the assay. Sequence reads were collapsed and filtered to measure the absolute abundance of every unique TCRbeta CDR3 rearrangement. For each sample, productive Simpson clonality was calculated as the square root of Simpson's diversity index across productive rearrangements. TCRdb provides this immuneACCESS table in a form limited to in-frame rearrangements. Some clones are lacking; in checked studies, under half of them reflect an unresolved V gene, and why the rest are absent is not known. V and J calls and clone size are given by that table; D and trimming were obtained from the DNA. Here the sample has approximately 150,000 clones; over 75% occur a single time. The ten largest clones represent 1.8% of the sample.

The source of this sequence is a man in his 70s with acute or convalescent COVID-19. Sequenced sample: peripheral blood. The chain employs TRBV2 and TRBJ1-2; the central 10 bases match TRBD1. The CDR3 here reads CASSEIRTGGGYTF. The DNA reads TGTGCCAGCAGTGAAATCCGGACAGGGGGTGGCTACACCTTC.